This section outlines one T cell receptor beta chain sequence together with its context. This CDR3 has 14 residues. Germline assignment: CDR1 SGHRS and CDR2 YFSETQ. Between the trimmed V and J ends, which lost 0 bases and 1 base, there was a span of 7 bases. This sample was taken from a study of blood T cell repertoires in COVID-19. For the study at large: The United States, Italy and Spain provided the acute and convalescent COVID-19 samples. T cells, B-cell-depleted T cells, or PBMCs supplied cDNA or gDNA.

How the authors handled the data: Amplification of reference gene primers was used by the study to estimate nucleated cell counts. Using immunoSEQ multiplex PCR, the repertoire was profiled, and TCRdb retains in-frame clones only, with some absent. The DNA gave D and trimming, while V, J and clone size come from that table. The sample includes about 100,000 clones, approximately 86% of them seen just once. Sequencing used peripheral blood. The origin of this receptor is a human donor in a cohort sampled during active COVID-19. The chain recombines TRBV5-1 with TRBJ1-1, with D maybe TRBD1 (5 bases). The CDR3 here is CASSLVQGNTEAFF. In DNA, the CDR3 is TGCGCCAGCAGCTTGGTCCAGGGGAACACTGAAGCTTTCTTT.